Described below is a single T cell receptor beta chain sequence and its context. Antigen unknown. The germline V gene has CDR1 MNHEY and CDR2 SMNVEV (reference sequence). Trimming pared 5 bases from V and 4 bases from J, leaving 15 bases between. CDR3 length equals 16 residues. CD45RO negativity and positive selection for CCR7 defined naive CD8 cells, a population that excluded terminally differentiated effector memory CD45RA+ cells. This entry comes from a study of shared clonotypes between healthy human individuals. The study, taken as a whole, reports: Having only a few donors restricted how much genetic and exposure-history diversity was captured.

Data came from immunoSEQ multiplex PCR; TCRdb stores just in-frame clones and leaves some out. The sample lists some 2 million clones, around 96% occurring once. Source material: naive CD8+ T cells sorted from blood. The receptor comes from a man between 18 and 29 years old in good health. The rearrangement links TRBV27 to TRBJ2-6; tentatively, D is TRBD1 or TRBD2 (7 bases each). The CDR3 region has the DNA TGTGCCAGCAGTATGGGAGGGGGCGCGGGGGCCAACGTCCTGACTTTC. As protein: CASSMGGGAGANVLTF.